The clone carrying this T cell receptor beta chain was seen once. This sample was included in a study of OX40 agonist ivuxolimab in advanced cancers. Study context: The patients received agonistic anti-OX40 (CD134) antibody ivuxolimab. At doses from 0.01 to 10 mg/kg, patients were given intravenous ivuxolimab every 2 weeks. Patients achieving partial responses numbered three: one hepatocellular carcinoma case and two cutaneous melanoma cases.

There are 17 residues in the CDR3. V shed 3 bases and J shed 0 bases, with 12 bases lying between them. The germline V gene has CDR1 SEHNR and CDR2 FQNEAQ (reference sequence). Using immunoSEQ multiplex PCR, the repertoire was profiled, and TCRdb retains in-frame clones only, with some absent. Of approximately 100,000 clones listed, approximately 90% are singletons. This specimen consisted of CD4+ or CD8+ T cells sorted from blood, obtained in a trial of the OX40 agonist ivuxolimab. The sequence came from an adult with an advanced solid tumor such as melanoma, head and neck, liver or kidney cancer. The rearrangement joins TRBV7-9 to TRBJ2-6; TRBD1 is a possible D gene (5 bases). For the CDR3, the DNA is TGTGCCAGCAGCTTTAAACAGGCGTACTCTGGGGCCAACGTCCTGACTTTC. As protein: CASSFKQAYSGANVLTF. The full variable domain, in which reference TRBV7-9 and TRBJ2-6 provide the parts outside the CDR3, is DTGVSQNPRHKITKRGQNVTFRCDPISEHNRLYWYRQTLGQGPEFLTYFQNEAQLEKSRLLSDRFSAERPKGSFSTLEIQRTEQGDSAMYLCASSFKQAYSGANVLTFGAGSRLTVL.